This T cell receptor beta chain was found in a study of beta chain features in type 1 diabetes. Study results and limitations: People with Type 1 diabetes carried modestly yet significantly shorter TCRB CDR3s in all four CD4+ subsets.

All of the isolated RNA was reverse transcribed, so expressed TCRB transcripts were sequenced. Libraries were prepared by immunoSEQ multiplex PCR; TCRdb keeps only in-frame clonotypes and omits some of them. The repertoire holds 550,000 to 850,000 clones, with 13% as singletons. For this clone: The antigen remains undetermined.

Each of the CD4+ naive, central memory, regulatory and stem cell-like memory populations was sorted via CD45RO/CCR7/CD25/CD127/CD95/CD27. Populations obtained by sorting all exceeded 98% purity. Sequenced sample: naive CD4+ T cells from blood. The origin of this receptor is a young man with type 1 diabetes.

The CDR3 DNA is TGCAGCGCCAGACAATCGGGGGTGGGCACAGATACGCAGTATTTT. It yields the protein CSARQSGVGTDTQYF. The V call is TRBV29-1, the J call TRBJ2-3; possibly TRBD2 for D (6 bases). Deletions cut 7 bases from V and 1 base from J, with 18 bases between. Germline-derived CDR1 and CDR2 are SQVTM and ANQGSEA. The CDR3 spans 15 residues.